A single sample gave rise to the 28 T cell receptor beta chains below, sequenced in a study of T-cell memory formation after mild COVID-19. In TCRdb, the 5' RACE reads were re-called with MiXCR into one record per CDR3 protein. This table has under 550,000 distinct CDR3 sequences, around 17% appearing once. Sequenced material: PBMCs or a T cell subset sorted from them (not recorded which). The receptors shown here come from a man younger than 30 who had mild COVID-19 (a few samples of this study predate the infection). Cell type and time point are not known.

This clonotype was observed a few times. DNA for the CDR3: TGCAGTTTTGGATTGGGTGACACTGAAGCTTTCTTT. This translates into CSFGLGDTEAFF. The chain combines TRBV29-1 with TRBJ1-1; D gene unclear. The CDR3 has 12 residues. CDR1 and CDR2 from the germline V gene are SQVTM and ANQGSEA.

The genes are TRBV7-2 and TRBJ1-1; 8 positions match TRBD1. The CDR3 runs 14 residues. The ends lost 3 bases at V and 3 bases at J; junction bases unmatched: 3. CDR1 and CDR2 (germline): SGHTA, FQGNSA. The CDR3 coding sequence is TGTGCCAGCAGCTTTAACAGGGGGGACACTGAAGCTTTCTTT. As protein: CASSFNRGDTEAFF.

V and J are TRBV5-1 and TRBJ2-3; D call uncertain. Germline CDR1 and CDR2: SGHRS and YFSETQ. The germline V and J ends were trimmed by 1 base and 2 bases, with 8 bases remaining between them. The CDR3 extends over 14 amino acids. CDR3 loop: CASSLFLLTDTQYF. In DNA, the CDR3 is TGCGCCAGCAGCTTGTTTCTACTCACAGATACGCAGTATTTT.

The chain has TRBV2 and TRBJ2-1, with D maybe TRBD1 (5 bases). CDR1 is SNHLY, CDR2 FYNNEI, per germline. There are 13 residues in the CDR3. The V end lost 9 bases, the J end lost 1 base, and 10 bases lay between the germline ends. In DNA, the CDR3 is TGTGCCAGTGACAGCGATTCCTACAATGAGCAGTTCTTC. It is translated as CASDSDSYNEQFF.

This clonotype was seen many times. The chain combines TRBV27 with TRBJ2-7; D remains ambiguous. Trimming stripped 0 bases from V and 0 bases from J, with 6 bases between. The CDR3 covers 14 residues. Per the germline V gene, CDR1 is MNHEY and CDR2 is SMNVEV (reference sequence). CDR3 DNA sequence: TGTGCCAGCAGTTTATCTCCGGTCTCCTACGAGCAGTACGTC. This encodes CASSLSPVSYEQYV.

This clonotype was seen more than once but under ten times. Written as DNA, the CDR3 is TGTGCCAGCGACCACAGGGGTTCCTATGGCTACACCTTC. This sequence encodes CASDHRGSYGYTF. The chain couples TRBV6-1 to TRBJ1-2; 7 positions match TRBD1. Germline V gene lookup returns CDR1 MNHNS and CDR2 SASEGT. V was pared by 8 bases and J by 4 bases, with 7 bases of the junction left unmatched. The CDR3 totals 13 residues.

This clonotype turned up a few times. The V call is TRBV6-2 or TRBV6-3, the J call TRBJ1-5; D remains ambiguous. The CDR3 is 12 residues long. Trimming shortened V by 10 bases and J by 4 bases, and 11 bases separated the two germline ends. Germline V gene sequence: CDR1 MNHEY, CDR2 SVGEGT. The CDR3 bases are TGTGCCACCTCCCCTGTTAATCAGCCCCAGCATTTT. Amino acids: CATSPVNQPQHF.

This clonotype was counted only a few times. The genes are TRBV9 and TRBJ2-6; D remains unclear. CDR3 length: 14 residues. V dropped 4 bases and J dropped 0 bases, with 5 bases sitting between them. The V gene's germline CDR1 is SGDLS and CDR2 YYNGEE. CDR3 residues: CASSMTSGANVLTF. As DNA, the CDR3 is TGTGCCAGCAGCATGACCTCTGGGGCCAACGTCCTGACTTTC. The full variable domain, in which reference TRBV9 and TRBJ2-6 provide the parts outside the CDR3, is DSGVTQTPKHLITATGQRVTLRCSPRSGDLSVYWYQQSLDQGLQFLIQYYNGEERAKGNILERFSAQQFPDLHSELNLSSLELGDSALYFCASSMTSGANVLTFGAGSRLTVL.

The CDR3 region has the DNA TGTGCCAGCTCACCGTCCGGGACCTACACTGAAGCTTTCTTT. Protein: CASSPSGTYTEAFF. The rearrangement links TRBV18 to TRBJ1-1; TRBD1 might be the D (5 bases). This CDR3 has 14 amino acids. Germline CDR1 KGHSH, CDR2 LQKENI. V was trimmed by 3 bases and J by 3 bases, leaving 11 bases between them.

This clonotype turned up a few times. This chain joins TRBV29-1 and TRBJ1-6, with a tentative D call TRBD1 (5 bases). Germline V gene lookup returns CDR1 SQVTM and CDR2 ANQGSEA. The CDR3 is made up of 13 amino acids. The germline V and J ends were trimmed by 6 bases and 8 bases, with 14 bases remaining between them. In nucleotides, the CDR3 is TGCAGCGTGGGGGTGGCGGTGGATTCACCCCTCCACTTT. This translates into CSVGVAVDSPLHF.

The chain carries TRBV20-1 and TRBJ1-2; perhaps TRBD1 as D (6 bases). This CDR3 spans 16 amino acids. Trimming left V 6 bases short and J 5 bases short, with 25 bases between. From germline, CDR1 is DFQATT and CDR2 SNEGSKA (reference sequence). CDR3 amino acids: CSATPVGGDRRYGYTF. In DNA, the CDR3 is TGCAGTGCGACCCCGGTCGGGGGCGATCGGCGGTATGGCTACACCTTC.

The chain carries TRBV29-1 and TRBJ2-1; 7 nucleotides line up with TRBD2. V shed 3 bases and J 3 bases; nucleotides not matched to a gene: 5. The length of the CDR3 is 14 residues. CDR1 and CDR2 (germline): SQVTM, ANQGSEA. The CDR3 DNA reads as TGCAGCGTTGAGACCGGGGACTACTACAATGAGCAGTTCTTC. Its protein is CSVETGDYYNEQFF.

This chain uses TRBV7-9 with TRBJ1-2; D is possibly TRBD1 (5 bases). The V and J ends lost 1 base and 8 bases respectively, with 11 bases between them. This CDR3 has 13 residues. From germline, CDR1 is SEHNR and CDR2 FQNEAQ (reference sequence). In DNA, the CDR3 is TGTGCCAGCAGCTTAGTAGGGGTGGAAGGCTACACCTTC. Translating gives CASSLVGVEGYTF.

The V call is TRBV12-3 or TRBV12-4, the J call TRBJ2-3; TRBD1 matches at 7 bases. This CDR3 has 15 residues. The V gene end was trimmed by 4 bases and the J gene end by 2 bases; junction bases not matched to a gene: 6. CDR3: CASSSGTVDTDTQYF. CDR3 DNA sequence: TGTGCCAGCAGTTCCGGGACAGTGGACACAGATACGCAGTATTTT.

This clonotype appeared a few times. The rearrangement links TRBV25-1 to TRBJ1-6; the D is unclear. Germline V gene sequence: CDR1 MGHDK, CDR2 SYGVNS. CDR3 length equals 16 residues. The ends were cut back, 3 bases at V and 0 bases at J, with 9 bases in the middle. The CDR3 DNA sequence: TGTGCCAGCAGTGACGTACAGAGCTCCTATAATTCACCCCTCCACTTT. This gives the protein CASSDVQSSYNSPLHF.

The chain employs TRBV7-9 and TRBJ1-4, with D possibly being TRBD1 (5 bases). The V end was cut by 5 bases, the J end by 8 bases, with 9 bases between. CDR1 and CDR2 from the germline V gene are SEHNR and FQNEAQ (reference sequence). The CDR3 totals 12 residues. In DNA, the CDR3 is TGTGCCAGCAGCAGAGGGGTCGAAAAACTGTTTTTT. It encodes CASSRGVEKLFF.

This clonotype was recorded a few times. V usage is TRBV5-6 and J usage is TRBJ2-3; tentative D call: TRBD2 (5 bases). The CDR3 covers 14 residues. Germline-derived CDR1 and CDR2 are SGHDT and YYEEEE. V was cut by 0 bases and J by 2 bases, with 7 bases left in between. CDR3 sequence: CASSLALATDTQYF. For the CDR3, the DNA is TGTGCCAGCAGCTTGGCGCTAGCCACAGATACGCAGTATTTT. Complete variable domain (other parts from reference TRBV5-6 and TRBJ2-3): DAGVTQSPTHLIKTRGQQVTLRCSPKSGHDTVSWYQQALGQGPQFIFQYYEEEERQRGNFPDRFSGHQFPNYSSELNVNALLLGDSALYLCASSLALATDTQYFGPGTRLTVL.

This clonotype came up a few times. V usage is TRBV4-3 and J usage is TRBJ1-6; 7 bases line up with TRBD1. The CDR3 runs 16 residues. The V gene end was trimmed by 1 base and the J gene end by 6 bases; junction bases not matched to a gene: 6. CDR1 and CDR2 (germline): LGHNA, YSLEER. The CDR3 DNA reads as TGCGCCAGCAGCCAAGTCCCTAGGGGGCCTAATTCACCCCTCCACTTT. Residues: CASSQVPRGPNSPLHF.

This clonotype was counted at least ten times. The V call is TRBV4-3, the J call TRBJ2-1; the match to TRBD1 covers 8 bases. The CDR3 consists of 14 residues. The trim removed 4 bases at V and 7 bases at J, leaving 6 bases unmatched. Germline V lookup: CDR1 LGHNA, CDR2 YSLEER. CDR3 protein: CASSLITGGNEQFF. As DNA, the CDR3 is TGCGCCAGCAGCCTCATTACAGGGGGGAATGAGCAGTTCTTC.

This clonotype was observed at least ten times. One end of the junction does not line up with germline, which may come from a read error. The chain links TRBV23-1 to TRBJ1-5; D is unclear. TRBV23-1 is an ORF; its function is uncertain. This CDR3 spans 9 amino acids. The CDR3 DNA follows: TGCGCCAGCATTCAGCCCCAGCATTTT. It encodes CASIQPQHF.

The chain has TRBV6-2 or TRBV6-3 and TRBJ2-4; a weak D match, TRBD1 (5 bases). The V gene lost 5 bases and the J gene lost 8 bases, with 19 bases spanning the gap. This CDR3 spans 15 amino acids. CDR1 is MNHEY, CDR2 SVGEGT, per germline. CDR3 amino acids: CASSASRVGTDIQYF. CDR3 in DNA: TGTGCCAGCAGTGCCAGCAGGGTCGGTACGGACATTCAGTACTTC.

CDR3 coding DNA: TGTGCCAGCAGCTTGGACAACGAAGAGACCCAGTACTTC. This translates into CASSLDNEETQYF. The chain has TRBV5-4 and TRBJ2-5; D is unresolved. Germline assignment: CDR1 SGHNT and CDR2 YYREEE (reference sequence). The CDR3 contains 13 residues. V gave up 0 bases and J gave up 3 bases, with 6 bases separating them.

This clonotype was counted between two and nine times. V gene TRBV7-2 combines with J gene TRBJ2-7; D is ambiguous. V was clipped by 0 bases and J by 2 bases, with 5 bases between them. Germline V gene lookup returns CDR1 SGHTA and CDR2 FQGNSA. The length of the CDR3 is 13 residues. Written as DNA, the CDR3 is TGTGCCAGCAGCTTAGCAGAACCCTACGAGCAGTACTTC. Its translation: CASSLAEPYEQYF.

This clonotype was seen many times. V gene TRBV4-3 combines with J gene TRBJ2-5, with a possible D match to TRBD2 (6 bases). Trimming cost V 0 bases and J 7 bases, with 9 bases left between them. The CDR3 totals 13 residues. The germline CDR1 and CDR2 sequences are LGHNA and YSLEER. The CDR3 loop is CASSQESGGTQYF. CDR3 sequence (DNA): TGCGCCAGCAGCCAAGAGTCCGGGGGGACCCAGTACTTC.

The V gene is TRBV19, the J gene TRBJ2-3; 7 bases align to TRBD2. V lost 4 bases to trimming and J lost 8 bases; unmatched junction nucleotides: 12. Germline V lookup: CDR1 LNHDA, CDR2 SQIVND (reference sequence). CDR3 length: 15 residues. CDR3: CASSRSGTTEGTQYF. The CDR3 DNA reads TGTGCCAGTAGTAGATCCGGGACTACCGAAGGTACGCAGTATTTT.

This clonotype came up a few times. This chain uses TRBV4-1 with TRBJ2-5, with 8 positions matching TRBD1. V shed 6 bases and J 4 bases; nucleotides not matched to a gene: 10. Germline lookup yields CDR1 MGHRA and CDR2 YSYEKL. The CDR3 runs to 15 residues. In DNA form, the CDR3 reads TGCGCCAGCAGTTATAGACAGGGGATGGGAGAGACCCAGTACTTC. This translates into CASSYRQGMGETQYF.

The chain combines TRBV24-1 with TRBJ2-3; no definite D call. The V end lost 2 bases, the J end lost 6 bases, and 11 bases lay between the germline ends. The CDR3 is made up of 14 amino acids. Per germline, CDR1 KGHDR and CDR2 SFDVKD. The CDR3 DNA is TGTGCCACCAGTGATTACGACGGCAGGGATACGCAGTATTTT. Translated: CATSDYDGRDTQYF.

In DNA, the CDR3 is TGCGCCAGCAGCCAAGATCTGGTCTCTAGCGGGGGGGAGGAGACCCAGTACTTC. Translated: CASSQDLVSSGGEETQYF. This chain connects TRBV4-3 to TRBJ2-5, with 12 bases aligning to TRBD2. J gave up 5 bases and V 0 bases, and 10 bases lay outside the gene matches. CDR3 length: 18 residues. The germline gives CDR1 LGHNA, CDR2 YSLEER.